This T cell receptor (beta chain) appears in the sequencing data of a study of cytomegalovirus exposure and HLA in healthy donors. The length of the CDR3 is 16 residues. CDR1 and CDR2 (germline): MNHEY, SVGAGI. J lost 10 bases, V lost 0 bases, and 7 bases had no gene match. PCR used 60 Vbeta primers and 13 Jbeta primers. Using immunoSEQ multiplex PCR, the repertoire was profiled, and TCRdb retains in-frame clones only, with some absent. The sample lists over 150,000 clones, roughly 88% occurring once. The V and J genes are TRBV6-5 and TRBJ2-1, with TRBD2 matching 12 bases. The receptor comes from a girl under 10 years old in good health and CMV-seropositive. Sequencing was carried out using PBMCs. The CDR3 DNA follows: TGTGCCAGCAGTTACTCGATACTAGCGGGGGGCCTCGAGCAGTTCTTC. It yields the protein CASSYSILAGGLEQFF.